This passage covers 25 T cell receptor beta chains from one sample sequenced in a study of T cell responses to AZD1222 COVID-19 vaccine. Profiled with immunoSEQ multiplex PCR; TCRdb holds only in-frame clones, not every one. The sample has 250,000 to 300,000 clones; 90% to 95% are singletons. Sequences were derived from peripheral blood, sampled 28 days after the second AZD1222 dose. The receptors here all came from an adult who received the AZD1222 COVID-19 vaccine.

The chain employs TRBV6-1 and TRBJ1-1, with a tentative D call TRBD1 (5 bases). Between the trimmed V and J ends, which lost 3 bases and 6 bases, there was a span of 11 bases. Germline V CDR1 and CDR2: MNHNS, SASEGT. There are 13 residues in the CDR3. CDR3 amino acids: CASSDPGLAEAFF. As DNA, the CDR3 is TGTGCCAGCAGTGACCCGGGACTGGCTGAAGCTTTCTTT.

The chain uses TRBV5-1 and TRBJ2-5; 14 nucleotides line up with TRBD2. The germline V gene encodes CDR1 SGHRS and CDR2 YFSETQ. The CDR3 sequence is 16 residues long. The trim removed 2 bases at V and 1 base at J, leaving 1 base unmatched. The CDR3 coding sequence is TGCGCCAGCAGCTTCGGACTAGCGGGGGGCCAAGAGACCCAGTACTTC. It yields the protein CASSFGLAGGQETQYF.

The rearrangement links TRBV2 to TRBJ2-7; D ambiguous. The CDR3 covers 12 residues. The germline V gene encodes CDR1 SNHLY and CDR2 FYNNEI. V was shortened by 4 bases and J by 3 bases, with 7 bases between the two germline ends. The CDR3 DNA follows: TGTGCCAGCAGTGGGGATGTCTACGAGCAGTACTTC. Protein product: CASSGDVYEQYF.

CDR3 nucleotide sequence: TGTGCCAGTACTAAGACAGGGTCCCCTAACAATGAGCAGTTCTTC. Translated: CASTKTGSPNNEQFF. V usage is TRBV19 and J usage is TRBJ2-1; 7 bases are shared with TRBD1. CDR3 size: 15 residues. V lost 7 bases to trimming and J lost 5 bases; unmatched junction nucleotides: 11. The germline CDR1 and CDR2 sequences are LNHDA and SQIVND (reference sequence).

The V and J genes are TRBV11-2 and TRBJ1-6; no clear D gene. Germline CDR1 reads SGHAT; CDR2 reads FQNNGV. This CDR3 has 12 amino acids. V lost 2 bases, J lost 7 bases, and 3 bases lay in between. This CDR3 is CASSLINSPLHF. The CDR3 nucleotides read TGTGCCAGCAGCTTAATCAATTCACCCCTCCACTTT.

The chain carries TRBV11-2 and TRBJ1-1; 9 bases fit TRBD1. The V and J ends lost 5 bases and 6 bases, in that order; junction bases with no gene match: 13. CDR3 length: 16 amino acids. The V gene's germline CDR1 is SGHAT and CDR2 FQNNGV. Written as DNA, the CDR3 is TGTGCCAGCAGCCGTGAAGCCGGGACAGGGCTCCCTGAAGCTTTCTTT. Translation gives CASSREAGTGLPEAFF.

The chain uses TRBV7-2 and TRBJ1-5; tentative D call: TRBD1 (5 bases). This CDR3 is 14 amino acids long. The germline gives CDR1 SGHTA, CDR2 FQGNSA. The V and J ends lost 1 base and 7 bases respectively, with 11 bases between them. The chain's CDR3 is CASSLGGVGQPQHF. The CDR3 DNA sequence: TGTGCCAGCAGCTTAGGGGGGGTCGGGCAGCCCCAGCATTTT.

V is TRBV6-6 and J is TRBJ1-1; 11 nucleotides match TRBD1. The CDR3 is made up of 17 amino acids. Germline V gene data show CDR1 as MNHNY and CDR2 as SVGAGI (reference sequence). The V segment lost 5 bases and the J segment 1 base; nucleotides outside the gene matches: 9. This CDR3 is CASSRWTGGETNTEAFF. The CDR3 nucleotides are TGTGCCAGCAGTCGTTGGACAGGGGGCGAAACGAACACTGAAGCTTTCTTT.

The chain combines TRBV28 with TRBJ1-1; no clear D. Germline V lookup: CDR1 MDHEN, CDR2 SYDVKM. This CDR3 spans 15 amino acids. Trimming took 8 bases from V and 4 from J, leaving 20 bases between them. The CDR3 is CASCSNLGSGTEAFF. The CDR3 coding sequence is TGTGCCAGCTGCTCTAATTTGGGTTCCGGCACTGAAGCTTTCTTT.

This chain uses TRBV3-1 (or the pseudogene TRBV3-2) with TRBJ1-1, with no clear D. The CDR3 extends over 13 amino acids. Germline CDR1 reads LGHDT; CDR2 reads YNNKEL (reference sequence). Trimming pared 7 bases from V and 1 base from J, leaving 10 bases between. The CDR3 region is CASNSHGNTEAFF. The CDR3 coding sequence is TGTGCCAGCAACTCCCACGGGAACACTGAAGCTTTCTTT.

This clone was seen only once. The chain is built from TRBV9 and TRBJ1-1; 7 bases line up with TRBD1. This CDR3 has 13 amino acids. Germline V CDR1 and CDR2: SGDLS, YYNGEE. Trimming removed 2 bases from V and 7 bases from J; junction bases left unmatched: 5. Here the CDR3 reads CASSVLGQDEAFF. The CDR3 region has the DNA TGTGCCAGCAGCGTCCTAGGACAGGATGAAGCTTTCTTT.

This sequence joins TRBV10-3 and TRBJ2-7, with 8 bases fitting TRBD2. CDR1 and CDR2 (germline): ENHRY, SYGVKD. The CDR3 is 13 amino acids. V trimming: 8 bases; J trimming: 7 bases; junction bases outside the gene matches: 10. In DNA, the CDR3 is TGTGCCATCCGGGGGGGGCAGTTGGGGGAGCAGTACTTC. It encodes CAIRGGQLGEQYF.

The chain recombines TRBV28 with TRBJ2-7; the D is unclear. This CDR3 region has 13 residues. With 3 bases removed from V and 3 bases from J, the gap between germline ends came to 9 bases. CDR1 and CDR2 (germline): MDHEN, SYDVKM. The CDR3 nucleotides are TGTGCCAGCAGTTTCGCCCCTCTCTACGAGCAGTACTTC. It is translated as CASSFAPLYEQYF.

V and J are TRBV5-1 and TRBJ2-5; TRBD1 might be the D (6 bases). CDR3 length equals 13 residues. With 3 bases removed from V and 4 bases from J, the gap between germline ends came to 10 bases. The V gene's germline CDR1 is SGHRS and CDR2 YFSETQ. The CDR3 DNA is TGCGCCAGCAGCTCAGGGGCAGGAGAGACCCAGTACTTC. This codes for CASSSGAGETQYF.

The chain carries TRBV20-1 and TRBJ1-1; a possible D gene is TRBD1 (6 bases). V lost 8 bases and J lost 5, with 12 bases in between. The CDR3 runs 11 residues. Per the germline V gene, CDR1 is DFQATT and CDR2 is SNEGSKA (reference sequence). CDR3: CSSLGGTEAFF. The CDR3, as DNA: TGCAGTTCCTTAGGGGGGACTGAAGCTTTCTTT.

This clone was observed a handful of times. V gene TRBV28 combines with J gene TRBJ1-4, with 9 bases lining up with TRBD1. Trimming removed 7 bases from V and 8 bases from J; junction bases left unmatched: 8. The CDR3 runs 14 residues. CDR1 MDHEN and CDR2 SYDVKM come from the germline V gene. For the CDR3, the DNA is TGTGCCAGCACTACAAGGACAGGGGTCGAAAAACTGTTTTTT. It specifies CASTTRTGVEKLFF.

V gene TRBV6-1 combines with J gene TRBJ1-5; D not certain. The CDR3 is 15 amino acids. The V and J ends lost 2 bases and 4 bases respectively, with 12 bases between them. Germline loops: CDR1 MNHNS, CDR2 SASEGT. As DNA, the CDR3 is TGTGCCAGCAGTGAATTCGGGGAAGGGAATCAGCCCCAGCATTTT. This encodes CASSEFGEGNQPQHF.

The count of this clone is one. The genes are TRBV3-1 (or the pseudogene TRBV3-2) and TRBJ2-1; a possible D gene is TRBD2 (6 bases). Trimming took off 1 base at V and 3 bases at J, with 13 bases between the two ends. This CDR3 spans 16 amino acids. Germline V gene data show CDR1 as LGHDT and CDR2 as YNNKEL (reference sequence). CDR3 sequence reads: CASSQGHRENYNEQFF. CDR3 DNA sequence: TGTGCCAGCAGCCAAGGCCACCGGGAGAACTACAATGAGCAGTTCTTC.

The chain couples TRBV16 to TRBJ2-1; TRBD2 agrees at 8 bases. Looked up from germline, CDR1 is KGHSY and CDR2 is FQNENV. The J segment lost 8 bases and the V segment lost 3 bases, leaving 6 bases of the junction unmatched. The CDR3 length is 14 residues. CDR3 coding DNA: TGTGCCAGCAGCCAGACTAGCGTGAGCGATGAGCAGTTCTTC. Amino acid sequence: CASSQTSVSDEQFF.

This chain joins TRBV6-2 or TRBV6-3 and TRBJ1-2; TRBD1 is a possible D gene (6 bases). The CDR3 runs 13 residues. V dropped 6 bases and J dropped 3 bases, with 11 bases sitting between them. Germline V gene data show CDR1 as MNHEY and CDR2 as SVGEGT. DNA for the CDR3: TGTGCCAGCAGATACACAGGGTACTATGGCTACACCTTC. Protein sequence: CASRYTGYYGYTF.

This chain links TRBV4-1 with TRBJ1-1; TRBD1 matches 11 bases. Germline trimming cut 2 bases from V and 11 bases from J; bases unmatched to any gene: 7. This CDR3 contains 14 residues. Looked up from germline, CDR1 is MGHRA and CDR2 is YSYEKL. CDR3 sequence: CASSQSGQGARAFF. The CDR3 DNA reads as TGCGCCAGCAGCCAATCAGGACAGGGGGCGAGGGCTTTCTTT.

The gene calls are TRBV5-1 and TRBJ1-1, with 10 bases fitting TRBD1. Germline CDR1 and CDR2: SGHRS and YFSETQ. The CDR3 is made up of 16 amino acids. V lost 3 bases to trimming and J lost 9 bases; unmatched junction nucleotides: 14. CDR3 coding DNA: TGCGCCAGCAGCTCGCCGGGACAGGGGCGCGGGCCCAAAGCTTTCTTT. Its protein product is CASSSPGQGRGPKAFF.

The genes are TRBV7-9 and TRBJ2-1; 7 bases map to TRBD1. V dropped 5 bases and J dropped 3; count of bases not matched to a gene: 7. Germline assignment: CDR1 SEHNR and CDR2 FQNEAQ (reference sequence). The CDR3 consists of 15 residues. The CDR3, as DNA: TGTGCCAGCAGCCCCTGGACAGGTAACTACAATGAGCAGTTCTTC. It codes for CASSPWTGNYNEQFF.

This sequence joins TRBV5-4 and TRBJ2-3, with D possibly matching TRBD1 (6 bases). The V gene lost 5 bases and the J gene lost 3 bases, with 19 bases spanning the gap. The germline V gene has CDR1 SGHNT and CDR2 YYREEE (reference sequence). The CDR3 is made up of 16 amino acids. CDR3 sequence (DNA): TGTGCCAGCAGGGAGTCCGGGACACACAGAACAGATACGCAGTATTTT. It specifies CASRESGTHRTDTQYF.

CDR3 coding DNA: TGTGCCTGGAGTGTACCGACGGGGCAGTACTTC. Translated, it gives CAWSVPTGQYF. The chain links TRBV30 to TRBJ2-7; D is unresolved. V lost 0 bases, J lost 9 bases, and 9 bases lay in between. Germline CDR1 GTSNPN, CDR2 SVGIG (reference sequence). The CDR3 has 11 amino acids.